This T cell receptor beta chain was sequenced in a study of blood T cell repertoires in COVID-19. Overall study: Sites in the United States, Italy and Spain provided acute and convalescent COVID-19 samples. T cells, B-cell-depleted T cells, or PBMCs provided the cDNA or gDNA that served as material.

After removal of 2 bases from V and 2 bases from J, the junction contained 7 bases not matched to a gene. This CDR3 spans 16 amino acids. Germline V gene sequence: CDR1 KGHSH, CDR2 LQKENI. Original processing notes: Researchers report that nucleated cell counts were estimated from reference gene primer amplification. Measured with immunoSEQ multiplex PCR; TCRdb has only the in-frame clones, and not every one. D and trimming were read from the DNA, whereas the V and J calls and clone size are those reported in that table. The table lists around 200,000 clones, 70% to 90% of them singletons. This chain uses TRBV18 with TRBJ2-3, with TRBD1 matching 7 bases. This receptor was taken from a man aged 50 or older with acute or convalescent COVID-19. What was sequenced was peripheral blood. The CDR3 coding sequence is TGTGCCAGCTCACCAAGCTACAGGGGAACCACAGATACGCAGTATTTT. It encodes CASSPSYRGTTDTQYF.